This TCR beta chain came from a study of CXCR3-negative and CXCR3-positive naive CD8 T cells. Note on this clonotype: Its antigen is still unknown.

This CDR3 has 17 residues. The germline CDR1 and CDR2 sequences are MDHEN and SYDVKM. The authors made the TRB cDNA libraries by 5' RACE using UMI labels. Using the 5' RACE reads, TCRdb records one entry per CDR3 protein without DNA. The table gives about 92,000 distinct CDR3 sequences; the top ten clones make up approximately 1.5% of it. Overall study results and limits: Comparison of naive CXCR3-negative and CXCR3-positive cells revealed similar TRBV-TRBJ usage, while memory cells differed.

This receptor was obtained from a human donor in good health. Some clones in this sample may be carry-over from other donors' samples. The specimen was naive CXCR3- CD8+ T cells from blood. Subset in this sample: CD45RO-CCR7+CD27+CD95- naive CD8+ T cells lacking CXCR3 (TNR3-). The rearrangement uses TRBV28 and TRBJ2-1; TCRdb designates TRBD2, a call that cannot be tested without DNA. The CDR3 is CASSSTSGSRFYNEQFF.